This T cell receptor beta chain was sequenced in a study of shared clonotypes between healthy human individuals. Deep was the level at which the assay was run. TCRdb's table, derived via immunoSEQ multiplex PCR, lists solely in-frame clones and lacks some. The repertoire consists of about 1.1 million clones, with 70% to 80% occurring once and the leading ten covering roughly 0.83%. V was pared by 3 bases and J by 4 bases, with 13 bases of the junction left unmatched. The length of the CDR3 is 17 residues. The germline V gene encodes CDR1 LNHDA and CDR2 SQIVND (reference sequence). None of the donors, who were healthy HIV-negative adults, had recently had acute infections or vaccinations. Every donor was a Caucasian adult from Nashville, Tennessee.

V is TRBV19 and J is TRBJ2-3, with 7 bases identical to TRBD2. The specimen was memory CD4+ T cells from PBMCs. This sample's subset: CD45RA-negative fraction. The clonotype comes from a man in his late teens or twenties in good health. Some clones in this sample may be carry-over from other donors' samples. The CDR3 region has the DNA TGTGCCAGTAGTATGCGATTTGGGGGAGGGCTCCCAGATACGCAGTATTTT. Translation gives CASSMRFGGGLPDTQYF.